The sequence of this T cell receptor beta chain was determined in a study of shared clonotypes between healthy human individuals. Study summary: Plates per donor: three CD4 naive, three CD4 memory, two CD8 naive, one CD8 memory. Study outcomes and limitations: Approximately 5.3% was the fraction of naive CD4 clonotypes found shared across a few donors. Inspection by rarefaction showed sorted-subset sequencing to be incomplete despite large depth.

Regarding this clone: Its target is unknown.

CDR1 SNHLY and CDR2 FYNNEI come from the germline V gene. Deletions cut 3 bases from V and 3 bases from J, with 9 bases between. The CDR3 covers 15 residues. There were no recent acute infections or vaccinations among the donors, who were healthy HIV-negative adults. Profiled with immunoSEQ multiplex PCR; TCRdb holds only in-frame clones, not every one. The sample holds about 1,500,000 clones, approximately 96% seen once. Source material: naive CD4+ T cells sorted from blood. As to subset: CD45RA+ positively selected. The V and J genes are TRBV2 and TRBJ2-6; D tentatively reads TRBD1 or TRBD2 (5 bases each). The TCR was taken from a young man in good health. The CDR3 DNA sequence: TGTGCCAGCAGTGACGAGGGGCTTGGGGCCAACGTCCTGACTTTC. This gives the protein CASSDEGLGANVLTF.